The T cell receptor beta chain under discussion was sequenced for a study of T cells after yellow fever vaccination. Study observations and caveats: Contamination by abundant bulk-population clonotypes could be present in FACS-sorted repertoires. Most primary-vaccination clones recurred post-booster (approximately 96% CD4, 85% to 90% CD8).

Production of TCR cDNA was by 5'RACE template switching, which also added a universal primer site and UMIs. From the 5' RACE reads, TCRdb called clonotypes with MiXCR, one entry per CDR3 protein. The table has hundreds of thousands of distinct CDR3 sequences, about 13% seen once. Trimming removed 2 bases from V and 3 bases from J, with 13 bases in between. The V gene's germline CDR1 is SGHRS and CDR2 YFSETQ. The CDR3 covers 15 residues. This clonotype was observed a few times. Its target is not known. Sequencing was performed on PBMCs, taken on the day of the yellow fever booster vaccination. The J gene is TRBJ2-3, the V gene TRBV5-1; D is possibly TRBD2 (5 bases). This clonotype originated in a man aged 25 to 40 who received the YFV17D yellow fever vaccine. The CDR3 nucleotides read TGCGCCAGCAGCTTTTGGGGAGAGACGACAGATACGCAGTATTTT. It codes for CASSFWGETTDTQYF.